Listed here is a single T cell receptor beta chain. This entry is derived from a study of blood T cell repertoires in COVID-19. About the study: The United States, Italy and Spain provided the acute and convalescent COVID-19 samples. T cells, B-cell-depleted T cells, or PBMCs supplied cDNA or gDNA.

The V and J ends lost 3 bases and 7 bases respectively, with 12 bases between them. CDR1 and CDR2 from the germline V gene are KGHSH and LQKENI. The CDR3 loop spans 14 amino acids. Source study methods: The authors estimated nucleated cell counts from reference gene primer amplification. The table came from immunoSEQ multiplex PCR; TCRdb's copy has only in-frame clones and leaves some out. D and trimming were read from the DNA, whereas the V and J calls and clone size are those reported in that table. This table has approximately 60,000 clones, 85% to 90% appearing once. Sequencing used peripheral blood. The clonotype comes from a man in his forties or fifties with active COVID-19. This chain links TRBV18 with TRBJ2-2, with D perhaps TRBD2 (5 bases). The CDR3 loop reads CASSPRKGGGELFF. In DNA, the CDR3 is TGTGCCAGCTCACCGCGCAAAGGAGGCGGGGAGCTGTTTTTT.